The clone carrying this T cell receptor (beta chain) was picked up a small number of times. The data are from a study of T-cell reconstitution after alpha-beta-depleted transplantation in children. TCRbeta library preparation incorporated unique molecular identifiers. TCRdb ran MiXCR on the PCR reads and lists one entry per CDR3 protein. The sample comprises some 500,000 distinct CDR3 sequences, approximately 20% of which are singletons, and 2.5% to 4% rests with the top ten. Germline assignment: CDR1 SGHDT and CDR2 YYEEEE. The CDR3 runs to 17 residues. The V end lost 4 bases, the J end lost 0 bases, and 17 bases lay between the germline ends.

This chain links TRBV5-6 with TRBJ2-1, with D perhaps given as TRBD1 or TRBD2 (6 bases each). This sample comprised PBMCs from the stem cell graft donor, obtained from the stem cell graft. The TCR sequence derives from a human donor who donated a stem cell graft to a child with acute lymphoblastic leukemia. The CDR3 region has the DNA TGTGCCAGCAGCCCCCTCGGGGGCAGGGGCTCCTACAATGAGCAGTTCTTC. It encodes CASSPLGGRGSYNEQFF.